The entry that follows covers one T cell receptor (beta chain) sequence. Its target antigen remains unknown. For each sample, TRB amplification used 250 to 300 ng of peripheral blood genomic DNA, equal to approximately 38,000 genome equivalents. Per the germline V gene (reference sequence), MNHEY is the CDR1 and SMNVEV is the CDR2. Measured from the cysteine to the phenylalanine, the CDR3 is 14 residues long. DNA was not recorded. TRB rearrangements were amplified by multiplex PCR using a touch-down protocol with TRB-A and TRB-B primer pools mixed in one tube. Illumina adapters and sample indices were added to the amplicons through two consecutive PCR reactions using Phusion HS II polymerase. After gel purification with the NucleoSpin Gel and PCR Clean-up kit, the amplicons were quantified by Qubit and checked for quality on an Agilent 2100 Bioanalyzer. Sequencing of the libraries was done on an Illumina MiSeq with paired-end, single-indexed, 600-cycle runs. As for how the authors treated the data: MiXCR version 2.1.12, together with the default MiXCR reference library, was used to align and assemble the TRB reads. A clone was defined by each unique CDR3 nucleotide sequence, and analysis was restricted to productive sequences with at least two reads. Alpha-parameterized diversity profiles (alpha 0 to 5), including the Shannon (alpha 1) and Simpson (alpha 2) indices, were computed with an R script to assess repertoire diversity. The tcR package was used to compute combinatorial TRB VJ usage, and cohorts were compared on this usage by principal component analysis with ade4. TCRbeta CDR3s were clustered with GLIPH on cohort pairs matched by age and read depth, and cluster frequencies were compared by Wilcoxon test. Based on TCRdb reprocessing of the reads, there is one entry per CDR3 protein sequence, and DNA is missing. These V and J calls are TCRdb output, not the study's own analysis. The table of this sample itemizes under 15,000 distinct CDR3 sequences. The ten largest clonotypes hold around 24% of the sample.

This sample stems from a study of T cell clusters in autoimmune cytopenias (dated by TCRdb to the late 2010s). About the investigation overall: A mean age of approximately 51 years and a median age of about 60 years were recorded for the healthy donor controls, of whom about half of the roughly 40 were female. The median TRB sequencing depth was approximately 52,000 reads per sample, and the median number of distinct TRB clonotypes was more than 2,000 per sample. For primary cytopenia, the controls were fewer than 30 age-matched healthy donors, and for secondary cytopenia, the controls were around 15 age-matched CLL patients. The comparison group for autoimmune hepatitis repertoires was 23 healthy donors matched for age and sex. The goal of the study was to find out whether patients with autoimmune cytopenia have a disease-specific immune repertoire signature that could be used as a blood-based biomarker. Alongside healthy, CLL and autoimmune hepatitis controls, autoimmune cytopenia patients had their peripheral blood TRB and IGH repertoires sequenced at active disease and again during treatment follow-up.

The paper as a whole reports these results and caveats: The T cell clusters were only ever defined in silico, so experimental validation of their functional role was still needed. The cluster-lack signature was not seen for secondary cytopenia versus CLL, apparently masked by the dominant lymphoma-associated repertoire. GLIPH results suggested that primary autoimmune cytopenia patients were missing physiological T cell clusters, with 50 or so clusters found only in healthy donors compared with over 15 found only in patients. Compared with active autoimmune hepatitis patients, healthy donors had almost three times as many exclusive TRB clusters, a finding consistent with an autoimmunity-wide signature. The TRB repertoire shifts, including less even repertoires in secondary cytopenia and CLL, mostly reflected lymphoma bias and not autoimmunity.

These data were likewise used in another study, on T cell repertoires in aging, cancer and after chemotherapy. Drawing on the second study: Six donor age groups were covered, ranging from 30 or younger up to 70 or older, and each group contained at least three individuals. TCR repertoires from healthy donor controls were recorded over periods of several months to years and showed clear clonal overlap between repeated samplings. The complete dataset included about 9.1 million TCR reads. Significantly lower blood TCR diversity and higher clonality were observed in untreated patients with hematological or solid cancers than in age-matched healthy donors. In healthy donors, the decline in TCR diversity with age was mainly due to loss of richness, whereas in cancer patients loss of evenness also played a role. In both cancer cohorts, the median generation probability rose over the chemotherapy interval, which suggests that the repertoire was reconstituted through rebound thymic output. According to the authors, the repertoire data do not allow conclusions to be drawn about immunological memory after chemotherapy. Peripheral blood TCR beta repertoires from healthy donors and cancer patients were profiled to examine immunoaging and T cell reconstitution after chemotherapy. A cohort of around 210 cancer patients (approximately 90 with hematological and approximately 120 with solid cancers) was assembled, and about 100 healthy donors were included as a reference group. MiXCR versions 2.12 and 3.0.5 were used to process TRB sequences. The repertoire metrics were Shannon diversity, evenness, clonality (defined as one minus evenness), and alpha-parameterized diversity profiles covering alpha 0 to 5. The IGoR algorithm was used to calculate generation probabilities for clones in the paired samples taken before and after chemotherapy.

The rearrangement joined TRBV27 to TRBJ2-1; lacking DNA, the TRBD2 call made by TCRdb goes unchecked. Sequenced input: peripheral blood. This TCR was recovered from a human donor in good health. The CDR3 loop reads CASSLSPGLAPWFF.